The 24 T cell receptor beta chains reported below all come from one sample, sequenced in a study of T cell responses to AZD1222 COVID-19 vaccine. Sequencing was performed with immunoSEQ multiplex PCR; in TCRdb, only in-frame clones are kept and a portion is missing. This table has 95,000 to 150,000 clones, roughly nine tenths appearing once. The source was peripheral blood, collected on day 0 of AZD1222 vaccination. These receptors all come from an adult in good health.

J is TRBJ2-7 and V is TRBV16; D is unresolved. The CDR3 totals 16 residues. Germline-derived CDR1 and CDR2 are KGHSY and FQNENV. The V end was cut by 2 bases, the J end by 4 bases, with 18 bases between. CDR3: CASSQRNKRFTYEQYF. The CDR3 region has the DNA TGTGCCAGCAGCCAACGAAATAAGAGGTTTACTTACGAGCAGTACTTC.

The V gene is TRBV7-2, the J gene TRBJ1-4, with 8 nucleotides matching TRBD1. Germline CDR1 reads SGHTA; CDR2 reads FQGNSA. Losses at the gene ends were 3 bases for V and 5 bases for J; bases not matched to a gene: 8. The CDR3 totals 16 residues. The CDR3 nucleotides read TGTGCCAGCAGCTTTTCATCGGGACAGGCGAATGAAAAACTGTTTTTT. Translation: CASSFSSGQANEKLFF. Drawing the rest from reference TRBV7-2 and TRBJ1-4, the complete variable domain is GAGVSQSPSNKVTEKGKDVELRCDPISGHTALYWYRQSLGQGLEFLIYFQGNSAPDKSGLPSDRFSAERTGGSVSTLTIQRTQQEDSAVYLCASSFSSGQANEKLFFGSGTQLSVL.

This chain links TRBV7-3 with TRBJ2-2; 14 bases agree with TRBD2. V lost 0 bases to trimming and J lost 4 bases; unmatched junction nucleotides: 4. The CDR3 extends over 18 amino acids. Per germline, CDR1 SGHTA and CDR2 FQGTGA. CDR3 in amino acids: CASSLTATSGGVTGELFF. The CDR3 coding sequence is TGTGCCAGCAGCTTAACCGCGACTAGCGGGGGGGTCACCGGGGAGCTGTTTTTT. The entire variable domain, with the rest obtained from reference TRBV7-3 and TRBJ2-2, is as follows: GAGVSQTPSNKVTEKGKYVELRCDPISGHTALYWYRQSLGQGPEFLIYFQGTGAADDSGLPNDRFFAVRPEGSVSTLKIQRTERGDSAVYLCASSLTATSGGVTGELFFGEGSRLTVL.

This clone has only a few counts. The rearrangement joins TRBV4-3 to TRBJ1-5, with no clear D. V gave up 2 bases and J gave up 3 bases, with 5 bases separating them. There are 13 residues in the CDR3. The germline V gene has CDR1 LGHNA and CDR2 YSLEER. CDR3 sequence: CASSQNINQPQHF. The CDR3 bases are TGCGCCAGCAGCCAAAATATCAATCAGCCCCAGCATTTT.

The chain is built from TRBV6-5 and TRBJ1-4, with no clear D. Germline CDR1 reads MNHEY; CDR2 reads SVGAGI. Trimming pared 6 bases from V and 0 bases from J, leaving 8 bases between. The CDR3 has 14 amino acids. The CDR3 DNA follows: TGTGCCAGCAGCCGACGGACAACTAATGAAAAACTGTTTTTT. Translating it yields CASSRRTTNEKLFF.

The chain uses TRBV7-9 and TRBJ2-7; TRBD1 matches 8 bases. Germline values: CDR1 SEHNR, CDR2 FQNEAQ (reference sequence). The ends lost 5 bases at V and 3 bases at J; junction bases unmatched: 6. The CDR3 is made up of 14 amino acids. This chain's CDR3 is CASSPWDRYYEQYF. CDR3 in DNA: TGTGCCAGCAGCCCATGGGACAGGTACTACGAGCAGTACTTC.

The chain combines TRBV25-1 with TRBJ2-3; 10 nucleotides match TRBD1. J gave up 7 bases and V 4 bases, and 8 bases lay outside the gene matches. The CDR3 sequence is 15 residues long. CDR1 is MGHDK, CDR2 SYGVNS, per germline. The CDR3 DNA sequence: TGTGCCAGCAGTGTGCCCCGGGACAGGGGAAATACGCAGTATTTT. It yields the protein CASSVPRDRGNTQYF.

The chain combines TRBV7-2 with TRBJ1-6; D call uncertain. The V gene lost 6 bases and the J gene lost 2 bases, with 8 bases spanning the gap. The CDR3 loop spans 14 amino acids. Germline V gene data show CDR1 as SGHTA and CDR2 as FQGNSA. CDR3 nucleotide sequence: TGTGCCAGCAGGGCCGGGGCCTATAATTCACCCCTCCACTTT. Translation gives CASRAGAYNSPLHF.

The genes are TRBV7-2 and TRBJ2-1; D remains ambiguous. In germline, CDR1 is SGHTA, CDR2 FQGNSA. The length of the CDR3 is 17 residues. The V end was cut by 1 base, the J end by 1 base, with 14 bases between. The CDR3 nucleotides read TGTGCCAGCAGCTTAGTTGCTCGGGCATTTTCCTACAATGAGCAGTTCTTC. This gives the protein CASSLVARAFSYNEQFF.

The chain uses TRBV7-2 and TRBJ2-1; TRBD2 agrees at 11 bases. The germline gives CDR1 SGHTA, CDR2 FQGNSA. V lost 0 bases, J lost 4 bases, and 2 bases stayed unmatched. This CDR3 region has 16 residues. CDR3 in DNA: TGTGCCAGCAGCTTAGCTAGCGGGGGGGGATACAATGAGCAGTTCTTC. Translation: CASSLASGGGYNEQFF.

V and J are TRBV27 and TRBJ2-2; no definite D call. From germline, CDR1 is MNHEY and CDR2 SMNVEV (reference sequence). Trimming removed 2 bases at V and 5 bases at J, with 3 bases between. The CDR3 extends over 12 amino acids. CDR3 coding DNA: TGTGCCAGCAGTTTAGGGACCGGGGAGCTGTTTTTT. This sequence encodes CASSLGTGELFF.

This chain uses TRBV28 with TRBJ1-6, with D hard to call. The ends were cut back, 3 bases at V and 13 bases at J, with 13 bases in the middle. This CDR3 has 13 residues. The germline V gene encodes CDR1 MDHEN and CDR2 SYDVKM. The CDR3 loop reads CASSLAIPTPLHF. The CDR3 DNA reads TGTGCCAGCAGTTTGGCCATCCCGACTCCCCTCCACTTT.

This clone was picked up one time. The J gene is TRBJ2-2, the V gene TRBV27; 7 bases agree with TRBD1. The CDR3 is made up of 15 amino acids. V shed 6 bases and J 2 bases; nucleotides not matched to a gene: 6. CDR1 and CDR2 from the germline V gene are MNHEY and SMNVEV (reference sequence). The CDR3 sequence: CASSLYRGNTGELFF. CDR3 coding DNA: TGTGCCAGCAGCCTTTACAGGGGAAACACCGGGGAGCTGTTTTTT.

The table lists this clone with a few counts. The rearrangement uses TRBV7-3 and TRBJ2-1; maybe TRBD2 (7 bases). V shed 1 base and J shed 9 bases, with 10 bases lying between them. The CDR3 runs to 13 residues. Germline lookup yields CDR1 SGHTA and CDR2 FQGTGA. In nucleotides, the CDR3 is TGTGCCAGCAGCTTAAGCGGGGGCTCTGAGCAGTTCTTC. It codes for CASSLSGGSEQFF.

The rearrangement links TRBV6-4 to TRBJ1-2, with 9 bases identical to TRBD1. The CDR3 is 14 residues long. With 6 bases clipped from V and 7 bases from J, the junction kept 9 bases outside the gene matches. The germline gives CDR1 MRHNA, CDR2 SNTAGT. CDR3 bases: TGTGCCAGCAGCGAAACAGGGGGCGCCGGTGGCTACACCTTC. The encoded protein is CASSETGGAGGYTF.

This chain uses TRBV10-3 with TRBJ2-4; 7 positions agree with TRBD1. The CDR3 totals 14 residues. V shed 10 bases, J shed 0 bases, and the junction held 6 bases outside the gene matches. CDR1 and CDR2 from the germline V gene are ENHRY and SYGVKD. The CDR3 loop reads CATGQEIAKNIQYF. CDR3 bases: TGTGCCACTGGACAGGAGATAGCCAAAAACATTCAGTACTTC.

The chain has TRBV6-5 and TRBJ2-7; tentatively, D is TRBD1 or TRBD2 (5 bases each). V lost 8 bases, J lost 2 bases, and 19 bases lay in between. The CDR3 has 15 amino acids. The germline gives CDR1 MNHEY, CDR2 SVGAGI. CDR3 DNA sequence: TGTGCCAGCTCTGAGGTTCGGGGACCGGCCTACGAGCAGTACTTC. Translated, it gives CASSEVRGPAYEQYF.

The chain combines TRBV7-9 with TRBJ2-1; D not certain. Deletions cut 3 bases from V and 7 bases from J, with 16 bases between. Germline V gives CDR1 SEHNR, CDR2 FQNEAQ (reference sequence). This CDR3 contains 15 residues. CDR3 amino acids: CASSFTSAEGNEQFF. CDR3 bases: TGTGCCAGCAGCTTCACGAGCGCCGAAGGGAATGAGCAGTTCTTC.

The chain joins TRBV15 to TRBJ2-1; TRBD2 agrees at 8 bases. The germline V gene has CDR1 LNHNV and CDR2 YYDKDF (reference sequence). V dropped 3 bases and J dropped 9; count of bases not matched to a gene: 13. The CDR3 has 16 amino acids. For the CDR3, the DNA is TGTGCCACCAGCAGGGGAATAGGGGGGCGGGAGGTTGAGCAGTTCTTC. It specifies CATSRGIGGREVEQFF.

The chain has TRBV5-8 and TRBJ2-7; 8 bases are a match to TRBD1. The CDR3 sequence is 16 residues long. CDR1 SGHTS and CDR2 YDEGEE come from the germline V gene. V dropped 0 bases and J dropped 5; count of bases not matched to a gene: 10. In nucleotides, the CDR3 is TGTGCCAGCAGCTTGGCATTTAGGACAGGGCCCCACGAGCAGTACTTC. It translates to CASSLAFRTGPHEQYF.

Here the CDR3 DNA reads TGTGCCAGCAGCGTAGACCGGGATCAGCCCCAGCATTTT. Its translation: CASSVDRDQPQHF. V usage is TRBV11-1 and J usage is TRBJ1-5; D is unclear. Germline V lookup: CDR1 SGHAT, CDR2 FQDESV (reference sequence). CDR3 length: 13 amino acids. V was clipped by 5 bases and J by 5 bases, with 10 bases between them.

The chain recombines TRBV5-1 with TRBJ2-3, with TRBD2 matching 8 bases. This CDR3 spans 17 amino acids. Germline trimming cut 0 bases from V and 0 bases from J; bases unmatched to any gene: 6. CDR1 SGHRS and CDR2 YFSETQ come from the germline V gene. The CDR3 loop is CASSLALIAGSTDTQYF. CDR3 sequence (DNA): TGCGCCAGCAGCTTGGCCTTGATAGCGGGAAGCACAGATACGCAGTATTTT.

The V call is TRBV6-5, the J call TRBJ2-5, with D perhaps TRBD1 (6 bases). Germline V CDR1 and CDR2: MNHEY, SVGAGI. The CDR3 length is 13 residues. V was pared by 6 bases and J by 4 bases, with 12 bases between. This CDR3 is CASRRVRGETQYF. The DNA for the CDR3 is TGTGCCAGCAGACGGGTCAGGGGAGAGACCCAGTACTTC.

V gene TRBV19 combines with J gene TRBJ2-5, with D unclear. Per the germline V gene, CDR1 is LNHDA and CDR2 is SQIVND (reference sequence). Trimming shortened V by 2 bases and J by 2 bases, and 9 bases separated the two germline ends. The CDR3 covers 14 residues. CDR3 DNA: TGTGCCAGTAGTATAATGGGCAGTCAAGAGACCCAGTACTTC. This codes for CASSIMGSQETQYF. Filled out from reference TRBV19 and TRBJ2-5, the complete variable domain reads DGGITQSPKYLFRKEGQNVTLSCEQNLNHDAMYWYRQDPGQGLRLIYYSQIVNDFQKGDIAEGYSVSREKKESFPLTVTSAQKNPTAFYLCASSIMGSQETQYFGPGTRLLVL.